This T cell receptor gamma chain derives from a study of γδ T cells in repeated Plasmodium falciparum infection. As for the study in general: Some Malian samples span acute malaria episodes; others come from no-transmission periods.

TCRdb called clones anew from the multiplex PCR reads with CATT. The repertoire holds roughly 24,000 gamma-chain clones, over 2.5% seen once, with roughly 30% in the top ten. In its sample, this clone was seen many times. TCRdb assigns this DNA the protein of a much larger clone, which departs from its translation at residue 10; this likely reflects a read error, and the protein shown comes from translating the DNA. The specimen was gamma-delta T cells from blood. The TCR comes from a pool of human donors (malaria-infected and uninfected, not separated).

CDR3 in amino acids: CATWESYYKELF. CDR3 in DNA: TGTGCCACCTGGGAGAGTTATTATAAGGAACTCTTT. V is TRGV4 and J is TRGJ1 or TRGJ2. Germline CDR1 and CDR2: EGSTGY and YDSYTSSV. The CDR3 is 12 amino acids.